The 18 T cell receptor beta chains below come from one sample, sequenced in a study of blood T cell repertoires in COVID-19. Some clones are missing from TCRdb's copy, which holds only in-frame ones; the method was immunoSEQ multiplex PCR. The sample has about 220,000 clones; approximately 83% are singletons. Sequencing used PBMCs or T cells enriched from blood (not recorded which). These receptors were collected from a woman between 40 and 55 years old who had been exposed to COVID-19.

V usage is TRBV28 and J usage is TRBJ1-1; 7 nucleotides agree with TRBD1. Germline-derived CDR1 and CDR2 are MDHEN and SYDVKM. The CDR3 loop spans 15 amino acids. The V and J ends lost 5 bases and 3 bases, in that order; junction bases with no gene match: 9. The CDR3, as DNA: TGTGCCAGCAGTGTAGAGGGGGCGGAGTACACTGAAGCTTTCTTT. Translated: CASSVEGAEYTEAFF.

Of note for this clone: An end of the junction does not agree with germline; a read error may underlie this. Other DNA sequences from this sample encode an identical CDR3 as well. The V gene is TRBV3-1 (or the pseudogene TRBV3-2), the J gene TRBJ1-5, with 9 positions matching TRBD1. The length of the CDR3 is 15 residues. CDR1 and CDR2 (germline): LGHDT, YNNKEL (reference sequence). As DNA, the CDR3 is TGTGCCAGTAGCCAAGGGACAGGGTATTATCAGCCCCAGCATTTT. Protein product: CASSQGTGYYQPQHF.

The genes are TRBV5-4 and TRBJ2-5; the match to TRBD1 covers 7 bases. The V and J ends lost 4 bases and 0 bases, in that order; junction bases with no gene match: 6. This CDR3 contains 15 residues. Per germline, CDR1 SGHNT and CDR2 YYREEE (reference sequence). CDR3 in DNA: TGTGCCAGCAGCAGGGACAGCTCGTACCAAGAGACCCAGTACTTC. This sequence encodes CASSRDSSYQETQYF.

The chain uses TRBV27 and TRBJ1-5, with a tentative D call TRBD1 (5 bases). The CDR3 loop spans 15 amino acids. CDR1 and CDR2 (germline): MNHEY, SMNVEV (reference sequence). Trimming removed 5 bases at V and 2 bases at J, with 13 bases between. DNA of the CDR3: TGTGCCAGCAGTGCAGGGCTTCGTGGCAATCAGCCCCAGCATTTT. It specifies CASSAGLRGNQPQHF.

The chain is built from TRBV28 and TRBJ1-2; D is possibly TRBD1 (6 bases). The CDR3 length is 13 residues. V was trimmed by 2 bases and J by 4 bases, leaving 8 bases between them. CDR1 and CDR2 (germline): MDHEN, SYDVKM. CDR3 loop: CASSLAQGYGYTF. The CDR3 bases are TGTGCCAGCAGTTTAGCACAGGGCTATGGCTACACCTTC.

This chain uses TRBV18 with TRBJ2-5, with 8 bases matching TRBD2. The junction had 3 bases not matched to a gene; V was cut back by 1 base and J by 2 bases. CDR3 length: 15 residues. In germline, CDR1 is KGHSH, CDR2 LQKENI. Here the CDR3 reads CASSPRSGGQETQYF. The DNA of the CDR3 is TGTGCCAGCTCACCACGGAGCGGGGGACAAGAGACCCAGTACTTC.

The chain links TRBV5-5 to TRBJ1-1, with TRBD1 as a possible D gene (6 bases). V was shortened by 7 bases and J by 1 base, with 17 bases between the two germline ends. The length of the CDR3 is 15 residues. The germline gives CDR1 SGHKS, CDR2 YYEKEE (reference sequence). The CDR3: CASQIFGQTNTEAFF. CDR3 in DNA: TGTGCCAGCCAAATTTTTGGACAGACGAACACTGAAGCTTTCTTT. The full variable domain, rest sourced from reference TRBV5-5 and TRBJ1-1, is DAGVTQSPTHLIKTRGQQVTLRCSPISGHKSVSWYQQVLGQGPQFIFQYYEKEERGRGNFPDRFSARQFPNYSSELNVNALLLGDSALYLCASQIFGQTNTEAFFGQGTRLTVV.

The V call is TRBV29-1, the J call TRBJ1-1; TRBD1 aligns across 9 bases. The germline V gene encodes CDR1 SQVTM and CDR2 ANQGSEA. After removal of 6 bases from V and 8 bases from J, the junction contained 7 bases not matched to a gene. The CDR3 is 12 residues long. The CDR3 reads CSVPRQGEEAFF. The CDR3 coding sequence is TGCAGCGTACCTCGACAGGGGGAAGAAGCTTTCTTT. Full variable domain (rest looked up from reference TRBV29-1 and TRBJ1-1): SAVISQKPSRDICQRGTSLTIQCQVDSQVTMMFWYRQQPGQSLTLIATANQGSEATYESGFVIDKFPISRPNLTFSTLTVSNMSPEDSSIYLCSVPRQGEEAFFGQGTRLTVV.

This sequence joins TRBV28 and TRBJ1-6; perhaps TRBD1 as D (5 bases). The CDR3 covers 12 residues. The V and J ends lost 8 bases and 7 bases respectively, with 9 bases between them. Germline lookup yields CDR1 MDHEN and CDR2 SYDVKM. The CDR3 coding sequence is TGTGCCAGCGTTACAGGAAATTCACCCCTCCACTTT. This sequence encodes CASVTGNSPLHF.

This clone was observed a few times. The chain couples TRBV7-2 to TRBJ1-4; D gene unclear. Germline-derived CDR1 and CDR2 are SGHTA and FQGNSA. Between the trimmed V and J ends, which lost 4 bases and 5 bases, there was a span of 14 bases. This CDR3 spans 15 amino acids. This chain's CDR3 is CASSSQPQLNEKLFF. CDR3 DNA: TGTGCCAGCAGCTCACAGCCCCAGCTGAATGAAAAACTGTTTTTT.

V is TRBV27 and J is TRBJ1-2; D is unclear. With 2 bases removed from V and 6 bases from J, the gap between germline ends came to 10 bases. Germline V lookup: CDR1 MNHEY, CDR2 SMNVEV (reference sequence). The CDR3 covers 13 residues. In nucleotides, the CDR3 is TGTGCCAGCAGTTTAAGAGAGGGAGATGGCTACACCTTC. Translating gives CASSLREGDGYTF.

The V gene is TRBV28, the J gene TRBJ1-2; no clear D. Trimming cost V 5 bases and J 4 bases, with 5 bases left between them. CDR1 is MDHEN and CDR2 is SYDVKM in the germline V gene. The CDR3 contains 11 residues. Here the CDR3 reads CASSRGYGYTF. CDR3 nucleotides: TGTGCCAGCAGTCGCGGCTATGGCTACACCTTC.

This sequence joins TRBV4-1 and TRBJ1-2; 8 nucleotides line up with TRBD1. The germline V gene has CDR1 MGHRA and CDR2 YSYEKL. The CDR3 contains 14 residues. J gave up 2 bases and V 4 bases, and 3 bases lay outside the gene matches. The CDR3 region is CASSLGQGNYGYTF. The DNA of the CDR3 is TGCGCCAGCAGCCTCGGACAGGGAAACTATGGCTACACCTTC.

This chain joins TRBV29-1 and TRBJ2-3; 10 bases are a match to TRBD2. V shed 2 bases and J 5 bases; nucleotides not matched to a gene: 10. The CDR3 spans 16 residues. Per the germline V gene, CDR1 is SQVTM and CDR2 is ANQGSEA. CDR3 bases: TGCAGCGTTGAACGTACCGGGACTAGCGCCGGAGATACGCAGTATTTT. It codes for CSVERTGTSAGDTQYF.

This chain joins TRBV27 and TRBJ1-2, with 7 bases aligning to TRBD1. Germline assignment: CDR1 MNHEY and CDR2 SMNVEV (reference sequence). Unmatched junction bases numbered 14, after V lost 6 bases and J lost 13 bases. This CDR3 region has 13 residues. CDR3 DNA sequence: TGTGCCAGCAGGTCCGGGACAGTTTCATTTGCCACCTTC. This sequence encodes CASRSGTVSFATF.

This clone has just a few counts. This chain uses TRBV4-1 with TRBJ2-6; TRBD1 agrees at 7 bases. Unmatched junction bases numbered 9, after V lost 0 bases and J lost 4 bases. This CDR3 is 18 amino acids long. CDR1 and CDR2 from the germline V gene are MGHRA and YSYEKL. In DNA, the CDR3 is TGCGCCAGCAGCCAAGATTCCAGGGGGATGGCCGGGGCCAACGTCCTGACTTTC. Its translation: CASSQDSRGMAGANVLTF.

The chain couples TRBV22-1 to TRBJ1-6; the table gives TRBD1 as D, unverified against the DNA. TRBV22-1 is labeled a pseudogene. The CDR3 contains 14 residues. CDR3 sequence reads: CPGSAQGDNSPLHF. The CDR3 bases are TGTCCTGGGAGCGCACAGGGGGATAATTCACCCCTCCACTTT.

The chain is built from TRBV7-9 and TRBJ1-1; a weak D match, TRBD1 (6 bases). Trimming took 6 bases from V and 3 from J, leaving 17 bases between them. Germline lookup yields CDR1 SEHNR and CDR2 FQNEAQ (reference sequence). The CDR3 has 15 residues. The CDR3, as DNA: TGTGCCAGCAGACCTGCCGCAGGGGTAGACACTGAAGCTTTCTTT. Protein sequence: CASRPAAGVDTEAFF.